The 17 T cell receptor beta chains in this list originate from one sample, sequenced in a study of blood T cell repertoires in COVID-19. The method was immunoSEQ multiplex PCR; TCRdb's version includes in-frame clones alone and lacks a portion of them. The sample contains about 250,000 clones, roughly nine tenths of which appear only once. The specimen sequenced was peripheral blood. The receptor source for this set is a woman aged 40 to 55 who had recovered from COVID-19.

Regarding this clone: This specimen includes other DNA sequences encoding the same CDR3. The V and J genes are TRBV24-1 and TRBJ2-2; 8 positions agree with TRBD1. Trimming took 4 bases from V and 3 from J; bases not matched to a gene: 6. This CDR3 contains 16 residues. The germline V gene encodes CDR1 KGHDR and CDR2 SFDVKD. This chain's CDR3 is CATSDPGQGDTGELFF. The CDR3 nucleotides read TGTGCCACCAGTGACCCCGGACAGGGAGACACCGGGGAGCTGTTTTTT.

This chain joins TRBV18 and TRBJ1-5, with D possibly being TRBD1 (6 bases). This CDR3 has 16 residues. The V end was cut by 3 bases, the J end by 1 base, with 13 bases between. Germline V CDR1 and CDR2: KGHSH, LQKENI. The CDR3 DNA is TGTGCCAGCTCACCTGGGGCACAGGGCAGCAATCAGCCCCAGCATTTT. Protein product: CASSPGAQGSNQPQHF.

This chain connects TRBV24-1 to TRBJ1-1; D unclear. The germline V gene has CDR1 KGHDR and CDR2 SFDVKD. V was trimmed by 3 bases and J by 4 bases, leaving 8 bases between them. The CDR3 loop spans 13 amino acids. The CDR3 loop is CATSDTRGTEAFF. The DNA for the CDR3 is TGTGCCACCAGTGATACCCGAGGCACTGAAGCTTTCTTT.

The V gene is TRBV18, the J gene TRBJ1-3; D unresolved. V was shortened by 0 bases and J by 1 base, with 7 bases between the two germline ends. The germline V gene has CDR1 KGHSH and CDR2 LQKENI. This CDR3 is built from 15 residues. The CDR3 sequence: CASSPPTGSGNTIYF. CDR3 in DNA: TGTGCCAGCTCACCACCGACGGGGTCTGGAAACACCATATATTTT.

The chain recombines TRBV5-5 with TRBJ1-2; D is uncertain. Germline values: CDR1 SGHKS, CDR2 YYEKEE (reference sequence). The CDR3 extends over 14 amino acids. Trimming took 4 bases from V and 4 from J, leaving 14 bases between them. Written as DNA, the CDR3 is TGTGCCAGCAGCCGTGCGGGCGGGTCCTATGGCTACACCTTC. This sequence encodes CASSRAGGSYGYTF. The whole variable domain, filled in from reference TRBV5-5 and TRBJ1-2, reads DAGVTQSPTHLIKTRGQQVTLRCSPISGHKSVSWYQQVLGQGPQFIFQYYEKEERGRGNFPDRFSARQFPNYSSELNVNALLLGDSALYLCASSRAGGSYGYTFGSGTRLTVV.

The rearrangement joins TRBV11-3 to TRBJ1-2; TRBD1 matches at 8 bases. CDR1 is SGHNT, CDR2 YENEEA, per germline. J gave up 6 bases and V 4 bases, and 7 bases lay outside the gene matches. The CDR3 spans 14 residues. The CDR3 nucleotides read TGTGCCAGCAGCTCATGGACAGGGACGGATGGCTACACCTTC. It encodes CASSSWTGTDGYTF.

This clone was observed many times. The chain carries TRBV5-6 and TRBJ1-1; D perhaps matches TRBD1 (6 bases). The CDR3 length is 17 residues. The germline V gene has CDR1 SGHDT and CDR2 YYEEEE. V lost 4 bases to trimming and J lost 5 bases, with 24 bases between them. CDR3 coding DNA: TGTGCCAGCAGCCAATTGTTGGACAGCCAAAGGGGGACTGAAGCTTTCTTT. Translation gives CASSQLLDSQRGTEAFF.

V gene TRBV28 combines with J gene TRBJ2-2; no reliable D call. Trimming took off 3 bases at V and 1 base at J, with 12 bases between the two ends. Germline CDR1 is MDHEN and CDR2 is SYDVKM. This CDR3 spans 16 amino acids. The CDR3 spells CASSFLRVGNTGELFF. CDR3 bases: TGTGCCAGCAGTTTTTTGCGTGTTGGGAACACCGGGGAGCTGTTTTTT.

The chain combines TRBV7-6 with TRBJ2-7; 9 nucleotides agree with TRBD2. Germline lookup yields CDR1 SGHVS and CDR2 FNYEAQ. V trimming: 2 bases; J trimming: 5 bases; junction bases outside the gene matches: 16. The CDR3 sequence is 18 residues long. The CDR3 DNA follows: TGTGCCAGCAGCTTAACGGGGTTAGCGGGAGCGCCGGGCAACGAGCAGTACTTC. Protein: CASSLTGLAGAPGNEQYF.

V gene TRBV5-1 combines with J gene TRBJ2-2, with 7 bases matching TRBD1. Losses at the gene ends were 2 bases for V and 2 bases for J; bases not matched to a gene: 3. The germline gives CDR1 SGHRS, CDR2 YFSETQ. The length of the CDR3 is 15 residues. CDR3 in DNA: TGCGCCAGCAGCTTTCAGGGGGTCAACACCGGGGAGCTGTTTTTT. Its protein is CASSFQGVNTGELFF.

V and J are TRBV2 and TRBJ1-2, with D unclear. The germline V and J ends were trimmed by 4 bases and 4 bases, with 13 bases remaining between them. Germline V gene lookup returns CDR1 SNHLY and CDR2 FYNNEI. This CDR3 region has 14 residues. CDR3 residues: CASSGGMSLYGYTF. The CDR3, as DNA: TGTGCCAGCAGTGGCGGGATGAGCCTCTATGGCTACACCTTC.

This clone showed up just a few times. The identical CDR3 is also encoded by other nucleotide sequences in the sample. CDR3 coding DNA: TGTGCCAGCAGTGAGGGACTAGCGGGGAGCACAGATACGCAGTATTTT. Translated, it gives CASSEGLAGSTDTQYF. V is TRBV25-1 and J is TRBJ2-3, with TRBD2 matching 13 bases. The length of the CDR3 is 16 residues. V trimming: 3 bases; J trimming: 0 bases; junction bases outside the gene matches: 0. Germline V gene lookup returns CDR1 MGHDK and CDR2 SYGVNS.

The chain is built from TRBV7-8 and TRBJ2-4; D is unclear. CDR1 is SGHVS and CDR2 is FQNEAQ in the germline V gene. The V gene lost 4 bases and the J gene lost 0 bases, with 10 bases spanning the gap. The CDR3 is 15 amino acids. The CDR3 is CASSSLTVAKNIQYF. The CDR3 DNA reads as TGTGCCAGCAGCTCCCTCACAGTAGCCAAAAACATTCAGTACTTC. The variable domain in full, with the rest retrieved from reference TRBV7-8 and TRBJ2-4, is GAGVSQSPRYKVAKRGQDVALRCDPISGHVSLFWYQQALGQGPEFLTYFQNEAQLDKSGLPSDRFFAERPEGSVSTLKIQRTQQEDSAVYLCASSSLTVAKNIQYFGAGTRLSVL.

Here the CDR3 DNA reads TGTGCCACCGGGGGGGGAGCCACAGATACGCAGTATTTT. As protein: CATGGGATDTQYF. The V call is TRBV24-1, the J call TRBJ2-3; 7 positions match TRBD2. CDR1 KGHDR and CDR2 SFDVKD come from the germline V gene. V was pared by 9 bases and J by 2 bases, with 4 bases of the junction left unmatched. CDR3 length equals 13 residues.

V and J are TRBV7-3 and TRBJ2-5, with D maybe TRBD1 (5 bases). Trimming shortened V by 1 base and J by 2 bases, and 11 bases separated the two germline ends. Germline V gene data show CDR1 as SGHTA and CDR2 as FQGTGA. This CDR3 is 15 amino acids long. This CDR3 reads CASSLNGQGQETQYF. CDR3 nucleotide sequence: TGTGCCAGCAGCTTAAACGGGCAGGGTCAAGAGACCCAGTACTTC.

The J gene is TRBJ2-1, the V gene TRBV4-1, with 12 bases identical to TRBD2. V lost 4 bases, J lost 3 bases, and 1 base stayed unmatched. The CDR3 length is 15 residues. CDR1 is MGHRA, CDR2 YSYEKL, per germline. The CDR3 DNA sequence: TGCGCCAGCAGCCGGACTAGCGGGAACTACAATGAGCAGTTCTTC. This gives the protein CASSRTSGNYNEQFF.

The chain recombines TRBV19 with TRBJ2-5; 9 bases line up with TRBD2. The germline CDR1 and CDR2 sequences are LNHDA and SQIVND (reference sequence). After removal of 7 bases from V and 2 bases from J, the junction contained 11 bases not matched to a gene. The CDR3 runs to 16 residues. Here the CDR3 DNA reads TGTGCCAGTAAGGGGGTGGCTAGCGGGAATCAAGAGACCCAGTACTTC. This gives the protein CASKGVASGNQETQYF.